This entry concerns a single T cell receptor (beta chain). The antigen is unknown. The record originates from a study of T and B cells in COVID-19 patients. Turning to the study itself: The recovered patients had mostly mild to moderate COVID-19 with outpatient management.

The germline gives CDR1 LGHNA, CDR2 YSLEER. V gave up 3 bases and J gave up 6 bases; unmatched junction bases: 12. The CDR3 runs 17 residues. BIOMED2 TRB-A/B primer pools were used in multiplex TRB PCR. TCRdb redid the calling of the multiplex PCR reads with MiXCR, one entry per CDR3 protein. The sample records about 5,400 distinct CDR3 sequences, 27% being singletons. Broader study findings: Of under 2,500 TCR clusters found only in the recovered cohort, approximately 34 had low generation probability.

Each TRB amplification used about 220-500 ng of genomic DNA from blood. Sequenced input: blood. The origin of this receptor is a human donor with active COVID-19. The chain joins TRBV4-3 to TRBJ1-3, with 9 nucleotides matching TRBD1. Written as DNA, the CDR3 is TGCGCCAGCAGCCAGGCCCCTTTGGGGACAGGGATAAACACCATATATTTT. It yields the protein CASSQAPLGTGINTIYF.